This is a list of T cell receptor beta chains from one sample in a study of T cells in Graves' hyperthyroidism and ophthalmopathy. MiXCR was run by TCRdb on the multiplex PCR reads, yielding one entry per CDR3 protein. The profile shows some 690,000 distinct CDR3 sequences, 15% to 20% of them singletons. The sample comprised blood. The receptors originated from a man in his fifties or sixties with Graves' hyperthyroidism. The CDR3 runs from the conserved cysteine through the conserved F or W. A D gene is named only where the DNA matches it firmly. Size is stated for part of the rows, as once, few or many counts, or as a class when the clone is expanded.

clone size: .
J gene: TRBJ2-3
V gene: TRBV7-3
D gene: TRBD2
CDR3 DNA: TGTGCCAGCAGCCGAACCCCCGGGCTAGCGGGAGCAGATACGCAGTATTTT
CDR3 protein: CASSRTPGLAGADTQYF

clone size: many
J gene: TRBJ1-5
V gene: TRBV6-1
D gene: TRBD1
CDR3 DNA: TGTGCCAGCAGTCGCGGGACAGGGTTTGGAGGCAATCAGCCCCAGCATTTT
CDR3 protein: CASSRGTGFGGNQPQHF

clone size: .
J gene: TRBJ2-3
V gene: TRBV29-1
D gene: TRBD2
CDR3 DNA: TGCAGCGTTGAAGATCTGACTAGCGGGACGACAGATACGCAGTATTTT
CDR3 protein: CSVEDLTSGTTDTQYF

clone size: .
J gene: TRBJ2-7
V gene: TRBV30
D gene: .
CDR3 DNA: TGTGCCTGGAGTTTGACTTACGGCGAGCAGTACTTC
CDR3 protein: CAWSLTYGEQYF

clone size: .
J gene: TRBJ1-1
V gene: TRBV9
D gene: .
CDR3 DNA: TGTGCCAGCAGCCTAGCCCCCCAGGGCATGAACACTGAAGCTTTCTTT
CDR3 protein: CASSLAPQGMNTEAFF

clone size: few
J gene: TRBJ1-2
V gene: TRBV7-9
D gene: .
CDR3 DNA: TGTGCCAGCAGTCGACAGGAGCCCTATGGCTACACCTTC
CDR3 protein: CASSRQEPYGYTF

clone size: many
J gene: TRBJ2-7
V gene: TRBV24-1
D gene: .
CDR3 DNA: TGTGCCACCAGTGCTATTAACGGCGAGCAGTACTTC
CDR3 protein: CATSAINGEQYF

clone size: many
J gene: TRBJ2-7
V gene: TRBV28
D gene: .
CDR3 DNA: TGTGCCAGCAGTACCACACGTCAGGGAAACGAGCAGTACTTC
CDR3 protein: CASSTTRQGNEQYF

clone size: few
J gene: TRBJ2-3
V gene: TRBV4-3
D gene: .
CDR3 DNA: TGCGCCAGCAGCCAAGGCTTGTCGGACACAGATACGCAGTATTTT
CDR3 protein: CASSQGLSDTDTQYF

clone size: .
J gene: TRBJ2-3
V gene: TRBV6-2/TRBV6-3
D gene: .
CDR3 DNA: TGTGCCAGCAGTTACTCGCGAAACAGCACAGATACGCAGTATTTT
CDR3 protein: CASSYSRNSTDTQYF

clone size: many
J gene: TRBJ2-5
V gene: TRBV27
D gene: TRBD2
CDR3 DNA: TGTGCCAGCAGTCCCTACCCGGCTAGCGGGAGGGAAGAGACCCAGTACTTC
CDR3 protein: CASSPYPASGREETQYF

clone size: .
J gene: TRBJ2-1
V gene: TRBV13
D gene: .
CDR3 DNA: TGTGCCAGCAGCTTATCGATCTTACGGGAGCAGTTCTTC
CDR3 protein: CASSLSILREQFF

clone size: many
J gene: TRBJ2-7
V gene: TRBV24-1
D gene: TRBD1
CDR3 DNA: TGTGCCACCAGTGATTTTGCTGGGACAGGGACCTACGAGCAGTACTTC
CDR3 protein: CATSDFAGTGTYEQYF